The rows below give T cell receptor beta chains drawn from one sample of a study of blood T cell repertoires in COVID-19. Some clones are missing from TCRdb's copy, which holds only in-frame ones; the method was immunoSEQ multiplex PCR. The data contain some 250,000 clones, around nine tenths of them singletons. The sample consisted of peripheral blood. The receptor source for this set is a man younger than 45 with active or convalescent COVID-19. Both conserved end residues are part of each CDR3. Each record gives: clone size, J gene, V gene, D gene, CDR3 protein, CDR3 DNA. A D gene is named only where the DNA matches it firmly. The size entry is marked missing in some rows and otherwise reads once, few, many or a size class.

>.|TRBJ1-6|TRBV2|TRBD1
CASSPGGGSSYNSPLHF
TGTGCCAGCAGTCCAGGGGGCGGCAGCTCCTATAATTCACCCCTCCACTTT
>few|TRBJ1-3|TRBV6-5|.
CASNLTPRTEVIYF
TGTGCCAGCAACCTAACCCCGAGGACAGAAGTCATATATTTT
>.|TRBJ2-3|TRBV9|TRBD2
CASSEDGVGAGESDTQYF
TGTGCCAGCAGCGAGGATGGGGTTGGGGCGGGGGAATCAGATACGCAGTATTTT
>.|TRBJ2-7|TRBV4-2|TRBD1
CASSQDYGTGGTYEQYF
TGTGCCAGCAGCCAAGATTATGGGACAGGGGGCACCTACGAGCAGTACTTC
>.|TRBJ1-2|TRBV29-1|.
CSADRGGGGYTF
TGCAGCGCAGACCGCGGGGGTGGGGGCTACACCTTC
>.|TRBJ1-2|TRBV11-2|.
CASSLHGLYGYTF
TGTGCCAGCAGCTTACACGGACTATATGGCTACACCTTC
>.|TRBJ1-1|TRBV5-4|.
CASSLAVRDTEAFF
TGTGCCAGCAGCTTGGCCGTCAGGGACACTGAAGCTTTCTTT
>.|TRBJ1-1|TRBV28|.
CASSLGRAMNTEAFF
TGTGCCAGCAGTTTAGGGCGGGCGATGAACACTGAAGCTTTCTTT
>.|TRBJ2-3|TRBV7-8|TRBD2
CASSPGLAGGTSTDTQYF
TGTGCCAGCAGCCCGGGACTAGCGGGGGGGACTAGCACAGATACGCAGTATTTT
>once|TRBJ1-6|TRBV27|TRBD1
CASSFSSPGQNNSPLHF
TGTGCCAGCAGTTTTAGTTCCCCGGGACAGAATAATTCACCCCTCCACTTT
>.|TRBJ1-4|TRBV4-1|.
CASSQVNQRGGDLAKLFF
TGCGCCAGCAGCCAAGTTAATCAGAGGGGAGGCGATCTTGCGAAACTGTTTTTT
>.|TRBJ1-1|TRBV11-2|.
CASSLQGGTEAFF
TGTGCCAGCAGCTTACAGGGCGGCACTGAAGCTTTCTTT
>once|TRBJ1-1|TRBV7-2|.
CASSLEQGTEAFF
TGTGCCAGCAGCTTAGAACAGGGCACTGAAGCTTTCTTT
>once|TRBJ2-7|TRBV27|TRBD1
CASSLTTGTGFGYEQYF
TGTGCCAGCAGTTTGACAACCGGGACAGGGTTCGGCTACGAGCAGTACTTC
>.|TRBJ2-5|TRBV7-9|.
CASSREQKETQYF
TGTGCCAGCAGTCGGGAGCAGAAAGAGACCCAGTACTTC
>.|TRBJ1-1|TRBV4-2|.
CASSLGSGEAFF
TGTGCCAGCAGCCTCGGTAGCGGTGAAGCTTTCTTT
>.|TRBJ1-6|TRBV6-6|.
CASRSRVDWNSPLHF
TGTGCCAGCAGATCCAGGGTCGACTGGAATTCACCCCTCCACTTT
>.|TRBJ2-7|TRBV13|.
CASSARQAAPYEQYF
TGTGCCAGCAGCGCCCGACAAGCGGCCCCCTACGAGCAGTACTTC
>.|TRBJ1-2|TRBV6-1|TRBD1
CASSESGGQGARRYGYTF
TGTGCCAGCAGTGAATCTGGGGGACAGGGGGCGCGGCGGTATGGCTACACCTTC
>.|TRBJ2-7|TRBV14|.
CASTRTGVSYEQYF
TGTGCCAGTACCCGAACCGGAGTGTCCTACGAGCAGTACTTC
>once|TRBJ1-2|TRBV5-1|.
CASRAAISGEDYTF
TGCGCCAGCAGAGCCGCGATAAGCGGGGAGGACTACACCTTC
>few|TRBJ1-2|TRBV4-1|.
CASSQGQDYGYTF
TGCGCCAGCAGCCAAGGACAGGACTATGGCTACACCTTC
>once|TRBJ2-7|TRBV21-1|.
CASSRSTEPRGPYEQYF
TGTGCCAGCAGCAGGTCCACCGAACCGAGGGGGCCCTACGAGCAGTACTTC
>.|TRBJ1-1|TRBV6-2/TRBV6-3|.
CASSYSGGQVAFF
TGTGCCAGCAGTTACTCGGGTGGGCAGGTAGCTTTCTTT
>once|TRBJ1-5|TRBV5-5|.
CASSLSGNQPQHF
TGTGCCAGCAGCTTATCCGGGAATCAGCCCCAGCATTTT
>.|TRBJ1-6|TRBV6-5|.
CASRPGSDNSPLHF
TGTGCCAGCCGCCCCGGGAGTGACAATTCACCCCTCCACTTT